These 9 T cell receptor beta chains were all obtained from the same sample, sequenced in a study of cytomegalovirus exposure and HLA in healthy donors. Repertoires were generated with immunoSEQ multiplex PCR, while TCRdb's copy carries only in-frame clones and drops some. The table shows fewer than 85,000 clones, with 94% occurring only once. Specimen: PBMCs. The receptors come from a woman in her late teens or twenties in good health and CMV-seronegative.

The J gene is TRBJ1-5, the V gene TRBV2, with 10 bases aligning to TRBD1. This CDR3 contains 17 residues. CDR1 and CDR2 from the germline V gene are SNHLY and FYNNEI. Trimming took 3 bases from V and 6 from J; bases not matched to a gene: 11. CDR3 coding DNA: TGTGCCAGCAGTGAGGGACAGGGGCTTAAGGATGGTCAGCCCCAGCATTTT. Amino acid sequence: CASSEGQGLKDGQPQHF.

The chain couples TRBV4-2 to TRBJ2-1; 7 nucleotides line up with TRBD1. The V and J ends lost 4 bases and 9 bases, in that order; junction bases with no gene match: 6. This CDR3 is built from 13 residues. Per the germline V gene, CDR1 is LGHNA and CDR2 is YNFKEQ. The CDR3 loop reads CASSRDSPGEQFF. CDR3 nucleotide sequence: TGTGCCAGCAGCCGGGACAGCCCGGGTGAGCAGTTCTTC.

The chain is built from TRBV5-4 and TRBJ1-1; 7 positions match TRBD1. V lost 0 bases, J lost 4 bases, and 6 bases stayed unmatched. This CDR3 comprises 15 residues. Per the germline V gene, CDR1 is SGHNT and CDR2 is YYREEE (reference sequence). This chain's CDR3 is CASSLEAAGGTEAFF. The CDR3 bases are TGTGCCAGCAGCTTGGAGGCGGCAGGGGGCACTGAAGCTTTCTTT.

J is TRBJ1-5 and V is TRBV6-5; D gene uncertain. Looked up from germline, CDR1 is MNHEY and CDR2 is SVGAGI. V gave up 6 bases and J gave up 0 bases, with 12 bases separating them. The CDR3 spans 15 residues. DNA of the CDR3: TGTGCCAGCAGATCCAAGAGTTATAGCAATCAGCCCCAGCATTTT. Protein product: CASRSKSYSNQPQHF.

The chain links TRBV2 to TRBJ1-5; no clear D. The CDR3 covers 11 residues. Per germline, CDR1 SNHLY and CDR2 FYNNEI. Trimming took 5 bases from V and 3 from J, leaving 2 bases between them. The CDR3 loop is CASSLNQPQHF. Written as DNA, the CDR3 is TGTGCCAGCAGTCTCAATCAGCCCCAGCATTTT.

The chain joins TRBV5-1 to TRBJ2-3; 11 bases agree with TRBD2. V gave up 4 bases and J gave up 2 bases; unmatched junction bases: 6. Germline V gives CDR1 SGHRS, CDR2 YFSETQ. The CDR3 is made up of 16 amino acids. As DNA, the CDR3 is TGCGCCAGCAGCCCATATAGCGGGGGGGCCACAGATACGCAGTATTTT. Protein sequence: CASSPYSGGATDTQYF. Full variable domain (missing parts from reference TRBV5-1 and TRBJ2-3): KAGVTQTPRYLIKTRGQQVTLSCSPISGHRSVSWYQQTPGQGLQFLFEYFSETQRNKGNFPGRFSGRQFSNSRSEMNVSTLELGDSALYLCASSPYSGGATDTQYFGPGTRLTVL.

This chain joins TRBV30 and TRBJ1-3, with unresolved D. This CDR3 contains 13 residues. CDR1 GTSNPN and CDR2 SVGIG come from the germline V gene (reference sequence). The V gene lost 2 bases and the J gene lost 2 bases, with 7 bases spanning the gap. This CDR3 reads CAWSSGAGNTIYF. Here the CDR3 DNA reads TGTGCCTGGAGTAGCGGGGCTGGAAACACCATATATTTT.

This clone was seen only once. The rearrangement joins TRBV6-5 to TRBJ2-1; 13 bases agree with TRBD2. CDR3 length: 15 amino acids. Germline CDR1 reads MNHEY; CDR2 reads SVGAGI. The V gene end was trimmed by 6 bases and the J gene end by 6 bases; junction bases not matched to a gene: 5. The CDR3 nucleotides are TGTGCCAGCAGACCCGGGACTAGCGGGGTCAATGAGCAGTTCTTC. Amino acids: CASRPGTSGVNEQFF.

The J gene is TRBJ1-5, the V gene TRBV19, with 8 bases fitting TRBD1. This CDR3 is built from 15 residues. J was trimmed by 0 bases and V by 6 bases; bases with no gene match: 4. Germline V gene lookup returns CDR1 LNHDA and CDR2 SQIVND (reference sequence). The CDR3 spells CASSLTGDSNQPQHF. Written as DNA, the CDR3 is TGTGCCAGTAGCCTGACAGGGGATAGCAATCAGCCCCAGCATTTT.